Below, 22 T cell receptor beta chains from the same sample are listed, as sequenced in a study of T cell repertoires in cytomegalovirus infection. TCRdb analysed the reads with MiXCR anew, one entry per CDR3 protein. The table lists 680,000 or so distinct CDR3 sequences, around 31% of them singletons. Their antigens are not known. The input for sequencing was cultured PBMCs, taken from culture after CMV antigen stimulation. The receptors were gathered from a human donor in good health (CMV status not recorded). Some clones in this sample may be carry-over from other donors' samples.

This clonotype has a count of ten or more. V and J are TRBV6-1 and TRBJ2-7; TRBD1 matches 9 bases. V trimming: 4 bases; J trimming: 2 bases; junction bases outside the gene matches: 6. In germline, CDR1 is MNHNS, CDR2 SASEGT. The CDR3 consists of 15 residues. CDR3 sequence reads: CASSVFGQGTYEQYF. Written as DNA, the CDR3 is TGTGCCAGCAGTGTTTTCGGACAGGGGACCTACGAGCAGTACTTC.

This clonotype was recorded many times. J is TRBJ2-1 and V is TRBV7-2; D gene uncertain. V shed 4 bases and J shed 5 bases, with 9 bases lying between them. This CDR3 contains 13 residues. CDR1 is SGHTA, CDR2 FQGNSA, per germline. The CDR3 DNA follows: TGTGCCAGCAGCTATCAAAGGGACAATGAGCAGTTCTTC. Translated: CASSYQRDNEQFF. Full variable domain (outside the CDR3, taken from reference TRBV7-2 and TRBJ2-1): GAGVSQSPSNKVTEKGKDVELRCDPISGHTALYWYRQSLGQGLEFLIYFQGNSAPDKSGLPSDRFSAERTGGSVSTLTIQRTQQEDSAVYLCASSYQRDNEQFFGPGTRLTVL.

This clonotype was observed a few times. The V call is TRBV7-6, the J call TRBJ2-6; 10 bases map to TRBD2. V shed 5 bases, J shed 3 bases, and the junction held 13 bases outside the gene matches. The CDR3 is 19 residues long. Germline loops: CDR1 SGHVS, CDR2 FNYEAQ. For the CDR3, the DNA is TGTGCCAGCAGCACCTTACTAGCGGGGCTCTCTTTTGGGGCCAACGTCCTGACTTTC. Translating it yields CASSTLLAGLSFGANVLTF.

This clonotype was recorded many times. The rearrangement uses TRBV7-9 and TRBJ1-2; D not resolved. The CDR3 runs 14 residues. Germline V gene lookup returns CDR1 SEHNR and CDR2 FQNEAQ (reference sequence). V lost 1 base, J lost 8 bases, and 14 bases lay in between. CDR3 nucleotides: TGTGCCAGCAGCTTAGAAGGTGACTCTTGGGGCTACACCTTC. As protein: CASSLEGDSWGYTF.

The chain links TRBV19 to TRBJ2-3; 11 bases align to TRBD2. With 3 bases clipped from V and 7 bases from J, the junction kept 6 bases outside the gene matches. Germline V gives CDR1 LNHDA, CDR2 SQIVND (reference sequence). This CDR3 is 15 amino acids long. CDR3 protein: CASSIRLAGTYTQYF. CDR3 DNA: TGTGCCAGTAGTATCCGACTAGCGGGGACATATACGCAGTATTTT.

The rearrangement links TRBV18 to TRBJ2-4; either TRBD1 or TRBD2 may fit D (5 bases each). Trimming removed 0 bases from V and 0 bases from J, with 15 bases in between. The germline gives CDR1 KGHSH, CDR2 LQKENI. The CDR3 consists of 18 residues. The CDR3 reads CASSPPGPTGPAKNIQYF. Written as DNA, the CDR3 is TGTGCCAGCTCACCACCAGGGCCAACGGGACCAGCCAAAAACATTCAGTACTTC.

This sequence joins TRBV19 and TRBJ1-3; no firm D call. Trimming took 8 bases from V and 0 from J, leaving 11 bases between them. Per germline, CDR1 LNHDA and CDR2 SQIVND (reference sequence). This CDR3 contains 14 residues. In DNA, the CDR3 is TGTGCCAGTGGAAAGATGAGCTCTGGAAACACCATATATTTT. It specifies CASGKMSSGNTIYF.

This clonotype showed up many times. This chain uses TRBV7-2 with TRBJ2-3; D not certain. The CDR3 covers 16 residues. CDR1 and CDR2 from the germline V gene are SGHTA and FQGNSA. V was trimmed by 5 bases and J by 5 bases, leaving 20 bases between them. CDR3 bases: TGTGCCAGCAGCCCTTGGAACCAGGTGGCTCGAGATACGCAGTATTTT. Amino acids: CASSPWNQVARDTQYF.

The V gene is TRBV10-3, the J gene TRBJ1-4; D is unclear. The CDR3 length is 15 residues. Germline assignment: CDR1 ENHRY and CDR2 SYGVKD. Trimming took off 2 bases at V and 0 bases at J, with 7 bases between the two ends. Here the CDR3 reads CAISETASTNEKLFF. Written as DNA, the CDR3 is TGTGCCATCAGTGAGACAGCCTCAACTAATGAAAAACTGTTTTTT.

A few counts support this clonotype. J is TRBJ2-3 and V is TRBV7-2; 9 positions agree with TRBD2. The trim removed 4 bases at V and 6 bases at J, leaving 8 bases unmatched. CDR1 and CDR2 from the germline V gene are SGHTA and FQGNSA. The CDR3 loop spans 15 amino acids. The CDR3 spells CASSSGRGGGDTQYF. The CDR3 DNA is TGTGCCAGCAGCTCGGGGCGGGGGGGCGGGGATACGCAGTATTTT.

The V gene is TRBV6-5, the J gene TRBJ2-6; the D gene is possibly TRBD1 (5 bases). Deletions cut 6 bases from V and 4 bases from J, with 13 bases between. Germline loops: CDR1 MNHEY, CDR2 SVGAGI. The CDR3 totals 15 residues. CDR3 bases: TGTGCCAGCAGCCCGGACATGCTGGGGGCCAACGTCCTGACTTTC. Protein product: CASSPDMLGANVLTF.

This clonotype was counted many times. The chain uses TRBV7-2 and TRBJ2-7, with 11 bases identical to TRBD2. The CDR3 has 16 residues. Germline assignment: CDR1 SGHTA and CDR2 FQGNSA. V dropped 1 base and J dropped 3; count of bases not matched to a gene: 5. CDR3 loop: CASSLVGLAANYEQYF. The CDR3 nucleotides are TGTGCCAGCAGCTTAGTGGGACTAGCGGCTAACTACGAGCAGTACTTC.

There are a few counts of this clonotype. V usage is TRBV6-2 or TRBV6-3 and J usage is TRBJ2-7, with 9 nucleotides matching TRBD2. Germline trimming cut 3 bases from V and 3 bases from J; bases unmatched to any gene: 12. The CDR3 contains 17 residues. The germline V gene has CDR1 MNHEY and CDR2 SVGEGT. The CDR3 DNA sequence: TGTGCCAGCAGTTATTCCGTCCTAGCGGGATATGGCTACGAGCAGTACTTC. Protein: CASSYSVLAGYGYEQYF.

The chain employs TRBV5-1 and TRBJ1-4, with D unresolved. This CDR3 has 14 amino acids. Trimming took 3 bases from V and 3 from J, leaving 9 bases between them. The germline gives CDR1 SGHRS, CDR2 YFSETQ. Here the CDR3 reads CASSWTYPNEKLFF. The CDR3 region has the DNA TGCGCCAGCAGCTGGACTTACCCTAATGAAAAACTGTTTTTT.

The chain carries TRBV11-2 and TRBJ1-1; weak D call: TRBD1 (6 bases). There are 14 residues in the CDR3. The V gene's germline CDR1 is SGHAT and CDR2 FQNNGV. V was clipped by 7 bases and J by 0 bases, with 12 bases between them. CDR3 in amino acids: CASTERGLNTEAFF. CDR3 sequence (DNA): TGTGCCAGCACGGAGAGGGGGTTGAACACTGAAGCTTTCTTT.

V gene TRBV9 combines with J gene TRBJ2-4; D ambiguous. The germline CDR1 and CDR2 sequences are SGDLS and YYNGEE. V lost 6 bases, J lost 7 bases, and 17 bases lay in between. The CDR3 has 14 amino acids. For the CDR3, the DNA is TGTGCCAGCATCCCGACCGAGGTGGGCAACATTCAGTACTTC. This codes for CASIPTEVGNIQYF.

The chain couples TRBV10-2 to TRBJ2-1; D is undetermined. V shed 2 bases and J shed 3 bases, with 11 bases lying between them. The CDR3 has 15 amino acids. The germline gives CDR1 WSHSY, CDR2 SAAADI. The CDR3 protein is CASSETRAVYNEQFF. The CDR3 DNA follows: TGCGCCAGCAGTGAGACCCGGGCCGTCTACAATGAGCAGTTCTTC.

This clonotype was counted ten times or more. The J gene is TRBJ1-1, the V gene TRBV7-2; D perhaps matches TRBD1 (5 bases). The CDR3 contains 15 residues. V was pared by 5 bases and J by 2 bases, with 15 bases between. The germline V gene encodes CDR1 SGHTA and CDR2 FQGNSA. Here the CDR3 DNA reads TGTGCCAGCAGCATGCAGGGTCCTTCAAACACTGAAGCTTTCTTT. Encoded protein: CASSMQGPSNTEAFF. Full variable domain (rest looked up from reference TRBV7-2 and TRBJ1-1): GAGVSQSPSNKVTEKGKDVELRCDPISGHTALYWYRQSLGQGLEFLIYFQGNSAPDKSGLPSDRFSAERTGGSVSTLTIQRTQQEDSAVYLCASSMQGPSNTEAFFGQGTRLTVV.

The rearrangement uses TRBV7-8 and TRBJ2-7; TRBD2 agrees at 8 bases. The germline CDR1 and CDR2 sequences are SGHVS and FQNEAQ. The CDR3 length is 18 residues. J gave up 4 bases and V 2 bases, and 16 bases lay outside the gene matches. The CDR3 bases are TGTGCCAGCAGCTTATACGGGGGGGTAAGGCATGCGGTGTACGAGCAGTACTTC. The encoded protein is CASSLYGGVRHAVYEQYF.

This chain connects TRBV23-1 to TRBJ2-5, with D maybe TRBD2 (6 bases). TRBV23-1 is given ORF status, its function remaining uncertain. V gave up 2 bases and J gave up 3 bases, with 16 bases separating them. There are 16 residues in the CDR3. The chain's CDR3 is CASSQPRPGLEETQYF. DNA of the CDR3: TGCGCCAGCAGTCAACCTAGACCGGGACTCGAAGAGACCCAGTACTTC.

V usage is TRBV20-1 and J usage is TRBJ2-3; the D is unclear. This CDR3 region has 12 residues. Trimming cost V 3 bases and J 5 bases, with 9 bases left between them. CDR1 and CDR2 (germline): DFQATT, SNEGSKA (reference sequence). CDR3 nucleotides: TGCAGTGCTAGCAAGTACGAAGATACGCAGTATTTT. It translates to CSASKYEDTQYF.

CDR3: CASSIRGAGGDPDTQYF. The CDR3 region has the DNA TGTGCCAGTAGTATACGGGGAGCGGGAGGGGACCCCGATACGCAGTATTTT. The J gene is TRBJ2-3, the V gene TRBV19; 10 bases are a match to TRBD2. Trimming took 2 bases from V and 6 from J; bases not matched to a gene: 11. Germline values: CDR1 LNHDA, CDR2 SQIVND (reference sequence). The CDR3 loop spans 17 amino acids.